This is a list of T cell receptor beta chains from one sample in a study of cytomegalovirus exposure and HLA in healthy donors. TCRdb's copy holds only in-frame clones and misses some; the assay was immunoSEQ multiplex PCR. The data show 190,000 or so clones, with 65% to 85% seen just once and 2.5% to 3.5% held by the top ten. The sample was PBMCs. The source is a woman between 18 and 30 years old in good health and CMV-seropositive. CDR3s include the opening cysteine and the closing phenylalanine or tryptophan. Each record gives: D gene, J gene, V gene, CDR3 DNA, CDR3 protein. A D gene is named only where the DNA matches it firmly.

>-|TRBJ1-5|TRBV7-9
TGTGCCAGCAGCGTACGAGGGAATCAGCCCCAGCATTTT
CASSVRGNQPQHF
>-|TRBJ2-6|TRBV19
TGTGCCAGCAGGTCAGGGGACGGGACTGGGGCCAACGTCCTGACTTTC
CASRSGDGTGANVLTF
>-|TRBJ1-4|TRBV9
TGTGCCAGCAGCGTTCCGGAGACAGGAAACACAGAAAAACTGTTTTTT
CASSVPETGNTEKLFF
>TRBD1|TRBJ1-2|TRBV5-5
TGTGCTGCCGGGACAGGGGTGCAGTACTATGGCTACACCTTC
CAAGTGVQYYGYTF
>TRBD1|TRBJ2-7|TRBV6-1
TGTGCCAGCAGTGATATGATGGGGGGACAGGGGGTCTACGAGCAGTACTTC
CASSDMMGGQGVYEQYF
>TRBD1|TRBJ2-5|TRBV4-2
TGTGCCAGCAGCCAATCCCTAGGGACAGGAAGGGAGACCCAGTACTTC
CASSQSLGTGRETQYF
>TRBD2|TRBJ2-3|TRBV5-1
TGCGCCAGCAGCTTGTACCCTAGCGGGGGCACAGATACGCAGTATTTT
CASSLYPSGGTDTQYF
>TRBD1|TRBJ1-4|TRBV10-3
TGTGCCATCGGACAGGGGGCTAATGAAAAACTGTTTTTT
CAIGQGANEKLFF
>TRBD1|TRBJ1-2|TRBV5-1
TGCGCCAGCAGCTTGGCGGGACAGGATGGCTACACCTTC
CASSLAGQDGYTF
>TRBD2|TRBJ2-1|TRBV5-4
TGTGCCGAAGGACTAGCGGGGAGCCATGAGCAGTTCTTC
CAEGLAGSHEQFF
>TRBD1|TRBJ1-2|TRBV4-1
TGCGCCAGCAGCCAAGACGGGACAGGGCTCTATGGCTACACCTTC
CASSQDGTGLYGYTF
>TRBD2|TRBJ2-3|TRBV6-1
TGTGCCAGCAGTGAAGTTGTGGCGGGGGGGCCAGGAGATACGCAGTATTTT
CASSEVVAGGPGDTQYF
>-|TRBJ2-5|TRBV12-5
TGTGCTAGTGGGCGCTTCGGACAGTCCTGGGGGACCCAGTACTTC
CASGRFGQSWGTQYF